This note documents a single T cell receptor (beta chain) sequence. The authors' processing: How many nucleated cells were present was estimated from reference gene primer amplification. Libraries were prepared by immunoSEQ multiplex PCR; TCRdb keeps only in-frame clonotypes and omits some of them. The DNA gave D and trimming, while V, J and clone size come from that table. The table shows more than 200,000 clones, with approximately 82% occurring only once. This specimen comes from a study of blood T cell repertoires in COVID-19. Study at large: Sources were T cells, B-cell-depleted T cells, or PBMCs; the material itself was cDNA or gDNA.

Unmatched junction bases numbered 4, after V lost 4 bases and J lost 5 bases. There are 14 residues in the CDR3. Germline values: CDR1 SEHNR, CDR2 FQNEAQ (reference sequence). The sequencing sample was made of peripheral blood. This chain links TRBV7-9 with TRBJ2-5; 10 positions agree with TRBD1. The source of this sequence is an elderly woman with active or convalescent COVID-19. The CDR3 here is CASSSGTGEETQYF. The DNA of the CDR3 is TGTGCCAGCAGCTCGGGGACAGGGGAGGAGACCCAGTACTTC.